One sample yielded the 13 T cell receptor beta chains listed below, sequenced in a study of response to subunit inactivated influenza vaccine (dated by TCRdb to the late 2010s). Library generation was performed with RT-PCR. Instrument used: Illumina HiSeq 2500. TCRdb passed the public sequencing reads through fastp at Q25 and MiXCR, retaining productive beta sequences. Under each unique CDR3 protein, matching rows form one entry showing the most common genes and DNA. This sample lists 500,000 or so distinct CDR3 sequences; 15% to 20% were detected once. The ten largest make up 3% to 3.5% of the sample. This material consisted of CD4+ T cells sorted from PBMCs, taken around 2 years after vaccination. These receptors all come from a man in his fifties or sixties who received an inactivated influenza vaccine. Donor details come from another sample of the same person, matched by shared clones.

This clonotype was picked up a small number of times. This chain uses TRBV10-3 with TRBJ1-2; D possibly corresponds to TRBD1 (5 bases). V was clipped by 8 bases and J by 4 bases, with 14 bases between them. The CDR3 covers 13 residues. Germline V gives CDR1 ENHRY, CDR2 SYGVKD. CDR3 region: CAIRRAYSYGYTF. DNA for the CDR3: TGTGCCATCCGCAGGGCCTACAGCTATGGCTACACCTTC.

Only a few counts were recorded for this clonotype. The chain combines TRBV20-1 with TRBJ1-4; D may be TRBD1 (6 bases). V was pared by 4 bases and J by 4 bases, with 16 bases between. CDR1 is DFQATT, CDR2 SNEGSKA, per germline (reference sequence). The length of the CDR3 is 15 residues. CDR3 DNA: TGCAGTGCTAAGGCTCTCCGAGGGGGTAATGAAAAACTGTTTTTT. It codes for CSAKALRGGNEKLFF.

This clonotype was counted only a few times. J is TRBJ2-3 and V is TRBV15, with D unresolved. Trimming pared 4 bases from V and 8 bases from J, leaving 16 bases between. The germline V gene has CDR1 LNHNV and CDR2 YYDKDF (reference sequence). This CDR3 has 14 amino acids. The CDR3 nucleotides read TGTGCCACCAGCACTGAATCACTGGCAGGTACGCAGTATTTT. Encoded protein: CATSTESLAGTQYF.

In this sample, this clonotype turned up a few times. The CDR3 sequence is CSAVQTGTSDYEQYF. CDR3 coding DNA: TGCAGTGCTGTTCAAACCGGGACTAGCGACTACGAGCAGTACTTC. The J gene is TRBJ2-7, the V gene TRBV20-1, with TRBD2 identical over 10 bases. CDR3 length equals 15 residues. V shed 5 bases and J 3 bases; nucleotides not matched to a gene: 10. Germline V gene lookup returns CDR1 DFQATT and CDR2 SNEGSKA (reference sequence).

The chain joins TRBV15 to TRBJ2-5; D unclear. Trimming took off 5 bases at V and 2 bases at J, with 18 bases between the two ends. The germline V gene encodes CDR1 LNHNV and CDR2 YYDKDF (reference sequence). The CDR3 sequence is 16 residues long. CDR3 region: CATSLVRRVGQETQYF. The CDR3 DNA reads TGTGCCACCAGCCTCGTCCGACGGGTAGGGCAAGAGACCCAGTACTTC.

A word on this clonotype: The missing conserved phenylalanine or tryptophan at the end of this CDR3 makes a read error likely. The chain has TRBV29-1 and TRBJ1-1; D is undetermined. Trimming cost V 5 bases and J 0 bases, with 10 bases left between them. Germline V lookup: CDR1 SQVTM, CDR2 ANQGSEA. CDR3 length equals 13 residues. This chain's CDR3 is CSVLHAVNTEAFV. The CDR3 DNA reads TGCAGCGTTCTGCACGCCGTGAACACTGAAGCTTTCGTT.

This clonotype was recorded a few times. The rearrangement joins TRBV12-3 or TRBV12-4 to TRBJ2-3; no firm D call. The CDR3 has 14 residues. Between the trimmed V and J ends, which lost 1 base and 6 bases, there was a span of 11 bases. The CDR3 nucleotides read TGTGCCAGCAGTTTAGTCGGAGTTGGGGATACGCAGTATTTT. Its translation: CASSLVGVGDTQYF.

The chain joins TRBV5-1 to TRBJ2-3, with TRBD2 as a possible D gene (6 bases). Trimming pared 0 bases from V and 0 bases from J, leaving 8 bases between. This CDR3 has 15 amino acids. Germline assignment: CDR1 SGHRS and CDR2 YFSETQ. The CDR3 region is CASSLAEGSTDTQYF. In nucleotides, the CDR3 is TGCGCCAGCAGCTTGGCGGAGGGCAGCACAGATACGCAGTATTTT.

This clonotype has only a few counts. V usage is TRBV7-3 and J usage is TRBJ2-7, with a tentative D call TRBD2 (6 bases). This CDR3 is 14 amino acids long. V was trimmed by 5 bases and J by 3 bases, leaving 14 bases between them. Germline V gives CDR1 SGHTA, CDR2 FQGTGA. The CDR3 protein is CASSPYGGDYEQYF. For the CDR3, the DNA is TGTGCCAGCAGCCCTTATGGCGGGGACTACGAGCAGTACTTC. Variable domain in full (rest from reference TRBV7-3 and TRBJ2-7): GAGVSQTPSNKVTEKGKYVELRCDPISGHTALYWYRQSLGQGPEFLIYFQGTGAADDSGLPNDRFFAVRPEGSVSTLKIQRTERGDSAVYLCASSPYGGDYEQYFGPGTRLTVT.

This clonotype showed up just a few times. The V and J genes are TRBV18 and TRBJ2-5; 9 bases fit TRBD2. V lost 2 bases, J lost 2 bases, and 0 bases stayed unmatched. The CDR3 is made up of 14 amino acids. Germline CDR1 reads KGHSH; CDR2 reads LQKENI. The CDR3 loop is CASSPGLAQETQYF. The CDR3 DNA sequence: TGTGCCAGCTCACCAGGACTAGCGCAAGAGACCCAGTACTTC.

This clonotype was counted between two and nine times. The gene calls are TRBV5-1 and TRBJ1-1; 7 bases are a match to TRBD1. V lost 0 bases to trimming and J lost 11 bases; unmatched junction nucleotides: 13. The germline gives CDR1 SGHRS, CDR2 YFSETQ. CDR3 size: 15 residues. CDR3 in DNA: TGCGCCAGCAGCTTGGAAATAGGGGGCACTGGGCCTGCTTTCTTT. As protein: CASSLEIGGTGPAFF.

In this sample, this clonotype turned up a few times. V and J are TRBV5-6 and TRBJ2-1; possibly TRBD1 for D (6 bases). Per germline, CDR1 SGHDT and CDR2 YYEEEE. V dropped 3 bases and J dropped 6 bases, with 10 bases sitting between them. This CDR3 is built from 13 residues. CDR3 sequence (DNA): TGTGCCAGCAGCTCAGGGGTAACCAATGAGCAGTTCTTC. It encodes CASSSGVTNEQFF. Using reference TRBV5-6 and TRBJ2-1 for the parts outside the CDR3, the full variable domain is DAGVTQSPTHLIKTRGQQVTLRCSPKSGHDTVSWYQQALGQGPQFIFQYYEEEERQRGNFPDRFSGHQFPNYSSELNVNALLLGDSALYLCASSSGVTNEQFFGPGTRLTVL.

This clonotype was observed a handful of times. The V call is TRBV7-2, the J call TRBJ2-3; D possibly corresponds to TRBD2 (5 bases). Between the trimmed V and J ends, which lost 2 bases and 2 bases, there was a span of 14 bases. CDR1 is SGHTA, CDR2 FQGNSA, per germline. This CDR3 spans 16 amino acids. The CDR3: CASSLFLGRNTDTQYF. The DNA of the CDR3 is TGTGCCAGCAGCTTATTTTTGGGGAGAAACACAGATACGCAGTATTTT.